The TCR beta chain described here comes from a study of glioma-infiltrating T cells. General observations from the study: Tissue-blood divergence was below expectation in non-neoplastic patients, above in gliomas. Very few CDR3 sequences were shared between tissue and blood.

This clonotype has a count of ten or more. What it binds is not known. Using RNA template, CDR3s of TCR alpha and beta were amplified with iRepertoire arm-PCR. One-step reverse transcription and amplification started from about 100-400 ng of tissue mRNA or PBMC total RNA. From the multiplex PCR reads, TCRdb called clonotypes with MiXCR, one entry per CDR3 protein. The sample holds 150,000 to 200,000 distinct CDR3 sequences, more than 35% seen once. The source is a human donor with low-grade glioma or glioblastoma, undergoing nonglioma brain surgery, or in good health (not recorded which). Sequencing was done on a sample of glioma tissue, nonneoplastic brain tissue, or PBMCs (not recorded which).

The CDR3 here is CASSLVLRDTQYF. The CDR3 nucleotides read TGTGCCAGCAGCTTAGTCCTGCGGGATACGCAGTATTTT. V usage is TRBV7-8 and J usage is TRBJ2-3; D gene ambiguous. V was shortened by 1 base and J by 6 bases, with 8 bases between the two germline ends. The CDR3 loop spans 13 amino acids. The germline gives CDR1 SGHVS, CDR2 FQNEAQ.